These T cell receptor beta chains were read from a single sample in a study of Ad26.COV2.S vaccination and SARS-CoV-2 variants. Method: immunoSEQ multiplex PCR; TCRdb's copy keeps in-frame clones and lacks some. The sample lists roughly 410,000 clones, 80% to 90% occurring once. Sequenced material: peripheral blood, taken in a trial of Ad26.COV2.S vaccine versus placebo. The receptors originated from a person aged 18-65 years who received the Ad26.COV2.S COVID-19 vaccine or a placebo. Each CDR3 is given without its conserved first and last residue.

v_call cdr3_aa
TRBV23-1 ASSQSLRTTYEQY
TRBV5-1 ASSRQGEETQY
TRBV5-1 ASNGQGDTEAF
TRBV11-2 ASRSQKGKARNYGYT
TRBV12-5 ASGGANTIY
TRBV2 ASRTGTGFQPQH
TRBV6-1 ASSEEVWYEQY
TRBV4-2 ASSRQPGTSDEQY
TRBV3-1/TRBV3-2 ASSQVMTSMGTDTQY
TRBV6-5 ASSITGTGVETQY
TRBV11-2 ASSFSGFRGRGETQY
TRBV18 ASSPRLAGGSSYNEQF
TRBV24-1 ATSDPPGRSKNTEAF
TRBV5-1 ACRIDSAIYTGELF
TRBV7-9 ASSPIGTTQETQY
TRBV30 AWEAENSPLH
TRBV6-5 ASSHGQGRAETQY
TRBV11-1 ASSSEVGYGYT
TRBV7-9 ASSLPASALAF
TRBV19 ASSIRVDEQF
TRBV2 ASSAGVGYT
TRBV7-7 ASSWGANTGELF
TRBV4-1 ASSSQDRAGNEQF
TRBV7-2 ASTSLAGYNEQF
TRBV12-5 ASGLDGGPYEQY
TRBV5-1 ASSFGGSSGYT
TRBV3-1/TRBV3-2 ASSLGLAEGNEQF
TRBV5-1 ASSLDSAAVAF
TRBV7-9 ASSRDRGLFSEAF
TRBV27 ASSLGDPGGTEAF
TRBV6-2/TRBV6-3 ASSYRFQETQY
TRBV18 ASSYSAGTEAF
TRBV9 ASSVAPGTYYGYT
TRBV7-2 ASSLVVLAGEREQF
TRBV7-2 ASSLYPGQGAQGGYT
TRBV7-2 ASSSLSTGSNQPQH
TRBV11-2 ASSSRRTGFYTEAF
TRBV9 ASSPEFAYEQY
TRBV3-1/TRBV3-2 ASSRGTGNQPQH
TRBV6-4 ASSDRDTGELF
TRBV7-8 ASSFNEIEAF
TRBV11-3 ASSLGLGVADTQY
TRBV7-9 ASSPPGKASSTDTQY
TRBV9 ASSEFPGADTQY
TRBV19 ASSIELAGGTDTQY
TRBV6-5 ASSYSGVDTSYEQY
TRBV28 ASSSGNSPLH
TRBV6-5 ASGWSNTEAF
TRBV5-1 ASSPNAGVLGYGYT
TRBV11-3 ASSLGGEWADTQY
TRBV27 ASGRTGGEQY
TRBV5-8 ASSLFRATEAF
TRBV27 ATQHITEAF
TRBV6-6 ASSWAARNQPQH